Only a few counts were recorded for the clone carrying this TCR beta chain. The entry originates in a study of human T cells and chemical hapten exposure. As for the study in general: Upper back patch tests used 0.01% DPC, scored after 6 days.

Time point defined: pre-sensitization, week 0. Treatment of the sample: therapeutic diphenylcyclopropenone sensitization with weekly scalp DPC. Blood draws came first, before each patch test. Germline V gene data show CDR1 as SEHNR and CDR2 as FQNEAQ (reference sequence). The germline V and J ends were trimmed by 4 bases and 4 bases, with 7 bases remaining between them. The length of the CDR3 is 13 residues. Individual cDNA molecules received unique molecular identifiers in the library. TCRdb redid the calling of the RACE reads with MiXCR, one entry per CDR3 protein. The profile covers about 120,000 distinct CDR3 sequences, with less than 15% appearing a single time and around 2.7% taken by the ten largest.

The source was whole blood, collected in connection with sensitization to the hapten diphenylcyclopropenone (DPC). The origin of this receptor is a woman aged 18-29 years with alopecia areata. Some clones in this sample may be carry-over from other donors' samples. The chain recombines TRBV7-9 with TRBJ2-2, with D uncertain. The CDR3 coding sequence is TGTGCCAGCAGCTCTAGTTCCACCGGGGAGCTGTTTTTT. Amino acid sequence: CASSSSSTGELFF.